The 16 T cell receptor beta chains below come from one sample, sequenced in a study of shared clonotypes between healthy human individuals. Data came from immunoSEQ multiplex PCR; TCRdb stores just in-frame clones and leaves some out. The sample holds over a million clones; roughly 96% are singletons and the top ten take approximately 1%. Material for sequencing was naive CD4+ T cells sorted from blood. Subset reported: CD45RA+ positively selected. These receptor sequences come from a young man in good health.

The chain joins TRBV6-6 to TRBJ2-7; 7 bases are shared with TRBD2. This CDR3 is 14 amino acids long. The junction had 3 bases not matched to a gene; V was cut back by 2 bases and J by 2 bases. Germline values: CDR1 MNHNY, CDR2 SVGAGI (reference sequence). The CDR3 bases are TGTGCCAGCAGTTACGCCGGACTAGCCTACGAGCAGTACTTC. It is translated as CASSYAGLAYEQYF.

Regarding this clone: Other DNA sequences within the sample encode an identical CDR3. The rearrangement joins TRBV18 to TRBJ2-2; 7 positions match TRBD2. After removal of 3 bases from V and 3 bases from J, the junction contained 1 base not matched to a gene. The CDR3 loop spans 14 amino acids. Germline-derived CDR1 and CDR2 are KGHSH and LQKENI. The CDR3 DNA reads TGTGCCAGCTCACCCCTAGCGGACACCGGGGAGCTGTTTTTT. Translating it yields CASSPLADTGELFF. The full variable domain, in which reference TRBV18 and TRBJ2-2 provide the parts outside the CDR3, is NAGVMQNPRHLVRRRGQEARLRCSPMKGHSHVYWYRQLPEEGLKFMVYLQKENIIDESGMPKERFSAEFPKEGPSILRIQQVVRGDSAAYFCASSPLADTGELFFGEGSRLTVL.

The CDR3 nucleotides are TGTGCTAGTGGTTTGGTACTCGGCAGGGGGCTATCTGGGGCCAACGTCCTGACTTTC. It translates to CASGLVLGRGLSGANVLTF. This chain connects TRBV12-5 to TRBJ2-6; 8 nucleotides agree with TRBD1. Germline V gene lookup returns CDR1 LGHNT and CDR2 FRNRAP. V was clipped by 0 bases and J by 1 base; unmatched bases: 8. The CDR3 is made up of 19 amino acids.

The chain uses TRBV6-1 and TRBJ2-7; D unresolved. The CDR3 contains 13 residues. V was trimmed by 4 bases and J by 4 bases, leaving 11 bases between them. Germline CDR1 is MNHNS and CDR2 is SASEGT. CDR3: CASSAIPPYEQYF. The DNA of the CDR3 is TGTGCCAGCAGTGCTATCCCCCCTTACGAGCAGTACTTC.

The chain is built from TRBV5-1 and TRBJ2-7; D remains ambiguous. The CDR3 is 13 amino acids. Germline assignment: CDR1 SGHRS and CDR2 YFSETQ. V lost 4 bases and J 2 bases, leaving 10 bases between the germline ends. CDR3 loop: CASSGLSAYEQYF. As DNA, the CDR3 is TGCGCCAGCAGCGGGCTATCAGCCTACGAGCAGTACTTC.

In its sample, this clone was seen once. V usage is TRBV19 and J usage is TRBJ2-4, with no clear D. The germline V and J ends were trimmed by 0 bases and 0 bases, with 12 bases remaining between them. There are 17 residues in the CDR3. CDR1 LNHDA and CDR2 SQIVND come from the germline V gene (reference sequence). This CDR3 is CASSIEAGQLAKNIQYF. In DNA form, the CDR3 reads TGTGCCAGTAGTATAGAAGCAGGCCAACTAGCCAAAAACATTCAGTACTTC.

The J gene is TRBJ1-1, the V gene TRBV29-1; a weak D match, TRBD1 (5 bases). The CDR3 covers 12 residues. V lost 6 bases and J lost 1, with 9 bases in between. Germline V gives CDR1 SQVTM, CDR2 ANQGSEA. CDR3 DNA: TGCAGCGTCGGACATCGGAACACTGAAGCTTTCTTT. This sequence encodes CSVGHRNTEAFF.

Concerning this clone itself: At the DNA level, this CDR3 is encoded by other sequences in the same sample as well. The V and J genes are TRBV7-2 and TRBJ2-7; unclear D gene. Germline V gene sequence: CDR1 SGHTA, CDR2 FQGNSA. V dropped 1 base and J dropped 1 base, with 2 bases sitting between them. The CDR3 runs 12 residues. DNA for the CDR3: TGTGCCAGCAGCTTAGTTTCCTACGAGCAGTACTTC. It translates to CASSLVSYEQYF.

On this clone itself: The same CDR3 can be traced to other DNA sequences in this sample. The rearrangement links TRBV7-9 to TRBJ2-7; 7 bases are a match to TRBD1. V lost 0 bases, J lost 3 bases, and 2 bases stayed unmatched. The CDR3 runs to 14 residues. In germline, CDR1 is SEHNR, CDR2 FQNEAQ (reference sequence). CDR3 DNA: TGTGCCAGCAGCTTAGCGGGACAGAGCTACGAGCAGTACTTC. Encoded protein: CASSLAGQSYEQYF.

The rearrangement joins TRBV4-3 to TRBJ1-1; D not certain. Germline V lookup: CDR1 LGHNA, CDR2 YSLEER. This CDR3 comprises 15 residues. V gave up 0 bases and J gave up 1 base, with 9 bases separating them. CDR3 DNA: TGCGCCAGCAGCCAAGAGAGCTTACCGAACACTGAAGCTTTCTTT. Encoded protein: CASSQESLPNTEAFF.

The chain joins TRBV4-1 to TRBJ2-7; D not certain. Looked up from germline, CDR1 is MGHRA and CDR2 is YSYEKL. V lost 2 bases, J lost 4 bases, and 9 bases lay in between. The CDR3 consists of 13 residues. CDR3: CASSQSELYEQYF. CDR3 sequence (DNA): TGCGCCAGCAGCCAATCTGAGTTATACGAGCAGTACTTC.

For the CDR3, the DNA is TGCGCCAGCAGTGAAGGGACTAGCGGACCTGACAATGAGCAGTTCTTC. It is translated as CASSEGTSGPDNEQFF. The chain links TRBV10-1 to TRBJ2-1; 11 bases line up with TRBD2. The CDR3 runs 16 residues. From germline, CDR1 is WNHNN and CDR2 SYGVQD (reference sequence). V trimming: 3 bases; J trimming: 5 bases; junction bases outside the gene matches: 6.

The chain is built from TRBV2 and TRBJ1-5, with no clear D. V dropped 4 bases and J dropped 4 bases, with 11 bases sitting between them. Germline values: CDR1 SNHLY, CDR2 FYNNEI. CDR3 length: 14 amino acids. CDR3 residues: CASSGPIRNQPQHF. CDR3 coding DNA: TGTGCCAGCAGTGGGCCGATTAGAAATCAGCCCCAGCATTTT.

Note on this clone: At the DNA level, this CDR3 is encoded by other sequences in the same sample as well. The chain uses TRBV7-9 and TRBJ1-1; D call uncertain. CDR1 is SEHNR and CDR2 is FQNEAQ in the germline V gene (reference sequence). Trimming stripped 1 base from V and 2 bases from J, with 5 bases between. CDR3 length equals 13 residues. CDR3 loop: CASSLVPNTEAFF. In DNA, the CDR3 is TGTGCCAGCAGCTTAGTCCCCAACACTGAAGCTTTCTTT.

The V gene is TRBV5-1, the J gene TRBJ2-3; 11 bases fit TRBD1. This CDR3 comprises 16 residues. Germline V gene lookup returns CDR1 SGHRS and CDR2 YFSETQ. V lost 2 bases to trimming and J lost 5 bases; unmatched junction nucleotides: 7. CDR3 in DNA: TGCGCCAGCAGCTTAATAGGGACAGGGGGTCGAGATACGCAGTATTTT. It codes for CASSLIGTGGRDTQYF.

This sequence joins TRBV7-2 and TRBJ2-3; D uncertain. Deletions cut 6 bases from V and 10 bases from J, with 11 bases between. CDR1 is SGHTA, CDR2 FQGNSA, per germline. The CDR3 sequence is 11 residues long. The CDR3 nucleotides read TGTGCCAGCAGGACCGATTCTGCGCAGTATTTT. Its translation: CASRTDSAQYF.